This T cell receptor (beta chain) came from a study of blood T cell repertoires in COVID-19. With 0 bases removed from V and 7 bases from J, the gap between germline ends came to 8 bases. The germline V gene has CDR1 SGHAT and CDR2 FQNNGV. The length of the CDR3 is 13 residues. The method was immunoSEQ multiplex PCR; TCRdb's version includes in-frame clones alone and lacks a portion of them. The sample yields about 51,000 clones, more than 85% seen once. Sequencing was performed on peripheral blood. The clonotype was recovered from a man between 50 and 59 years old with acute or convalescent COVID-19. The chain joins TRBV11-2 to TRBJ2-3; D not resolved. CDR3 sequence reads: CASSLDFLYTQYF. The DNA of the CDR3 is TGTGCCAGCAGCTTAGACTTTTTGTATACGCAGTATTTT.